There are a few counts of the clone carrying this T cell receptor (beta chain). Antigen specificity is unknown. This record belongs to a study of identical twins. Findings and limits, study-wide: Insertions ran lower in abundant cord blood beta clonotypes, though not in memory repertoires.

TCRdb ran MiXCR on the 5' RACE reads and lists one entry per CDR3 protein. The sample yields a few hundred thousand distinct CDR3 sequences, approximately 10% seen once. J gave up 2 bases and V 3 bases, and 6 bases lay outside the gene matches. This CDR3 is built from 16 residues. Germline values: CDR1 MNHEY, CDR2 SVGEGT. The TCR originated in a woman between 45 and 60 years old in good health. Material for sequencing was naive T cells sorted from blood. The chain joins TRBV6-2 or TRBV6-3 to TRBJ2-2; TRBD1 aligns across 7 bases. The CDR3 is CASSYPGTVNTGELFF. The CDR3 coding sequence is TGTGCCAGCAGTTATCCCGGGACAGTAAACACCGGGGAGCTGTTTTTT.